Listed here is a single T cell receptor beta chain. Its antigen remains unidentified. The length of the CDR3 is 13 residues. Germline CDR1 and CDR2: KGHSH and LQKENI. V was trimmed by 10 bases and J by 0 bases, leaving 11 bases between them. The sample is drawn from a study of cytomegalovirus exposure and HLA in healthy donors. The study's findings and limits: As a later analysis showed, a missense DCLRE1C variant was linked to trimming of TCR beta V- and J-genes. A few CMV-associated chains proved CMV antigen-specific in vitro.

Use of 60 Vbeta and 13 Jbeta primers characterized the PCR. Repertoires were generated with immunoSEQ multiplex PCR, while TCRdb's copy carries only in-frame clones and drops some. This sample has roughly 150,000 clones, with around three quarters found just once. Donors in the study were healthy people who gave bone marrow. There were likely unrecorded immune exposures, though donors were nominally healthy when sampled. This chain connects TRBV18 to TRBJ2-3, with a weak D call TRBD1 (5 bases). The sequence came from a man aged 40-49 years in good health and CMV-seronegative. Sequenced material: PBMCs. CDR3 protein: CATAPGSTDTQYF. Written as DNA, the CDR3 is TGTGCCACCGCCCCAGGGAGCACAGATACGCAGTATTTT.